What follows is one TCR beta chain and its context. No antigen is known for it. One base away there is no much larger clone; base qualities are not given. The data were obtained in a study of post-analysis software for immune sequencing data (dated by TCRdb to between 2014 and 2017). Regarding the research as a whole: The recorded disease courses included relapsing-remitting, secondary progressive and progressive-relapsing multiple sclerosis, and some patients had no subtype annotation. The patient repertoires were compared against approximately twelve previously published healthy control repertoires obtained from donors aged 6 to 25 years. A subset of samples was prepared in parallel using single-end sample barcoding, then pooled and co-amplified after Illumina adapter ligation.

The library was built by means of PCR. Instrument used: Illumina HiSeq 2500. To reduce PCR and sequencing biases, unique molecular identifiers were built into the TCR beta cDNA libraries. Around 500,000 cDNA molecules were obtained for every 1 to 10 million input T cells, so each molecule roughly corresponded to one T cell. The patient libraries were prepared and sequenced using the same protocol as the earlier healthy control dataset. Within a given batch, samples were prepared together, multiplexed and sequenced on the same HiSeq lane. As for how the authors treated the data: MIGEC was used to process the raw barcoded reads, and molecular identifier groups with only a single read were discarded before consensus assembly and CDR3 extraction. VDJtools was used for post-analysis of the clonotype tables, with diversity normalized by down-sampling every dataset to the smallest sample size. In repertoire overlap clustering, CDR3 amino acid sequences, but not nucleotide sequences, were matched to correct batch-related cross-sample contamination. Using fastp at Q25 and MiXCR, TCRdb reprocessed the public reads and kept productive beta chains. Each CDR3 protein appears once, grouped with its most common genes and DNA. The V and J calls reflect TCRdb's pipeline rather than the authors' work. This sample holds 600,000 to 750,000 distinct CDR3 sequences; more than 50% were observed only once. About 11% of the sample is taken by the ten largest.

The research as a whole found: Direct clustering with F measure revealed strong co-clustering of samples prepared in the same batch, which led to a batch-effect correction. Significantly lower normalized Chao1 diversity was found in multiple sclerosis patients than in controls, suggesting substantial peripheral T-cell clonal expansion. The control group was slightly older than the multiple sclerosis patient group. Significantly higher frequencies in patients than in controls were found for roughly 5 TRBV segments, including TRBV5-6, TRBV5-1 and TRBV20-1.

From the cysteine through the phenylalanine, the CDR3 covers 16 amino acids. The only DNA kept is the CDR3, 48 bases in frame from the first base. The germline V gene provides CDR1 SGHRS and CDR2 YFSETQ. Germline trimming amounts to 1 base on V and 0 bases on J, with 5 as the count of junction bases outside the gene matches. To demonstrate the VDJtools post-analysis software, TCR beta repertoires were profiled from the peripheral blood of over ten young patients with multiple sclerosis. Multiple sclerosis patients were children and adolescents aged about 6 to 17 years. The rearrangement joined TRBV5-1 to TRBJ2-3, with 7 central nucleotides matching TRBD1. This clonotype was obtained from a girl under 10 years old with multiple sclerosis. The sample comprised blood. The CDR3 is CASSLIGTESTDTQYF. The DNA sequence is TGCGCCAGCAGCTTGATAGGGACAGAGAGCACAGATACGCAGTATTTT.